This T cell receptor beta chain was found in a study of cytomegalovirus exposure and HLA in healthy donors. Study results and limitations: Later, TCR association rates were found to vary by HLA locus, highest for DRB1 and lowest for HLA-C. Some V segments, including TRBV6-2 and TRBV6-3, were excluded as indistinguishable. Relative to the roughly 640-donor mean, N-insertions were reportedly fewer in an Asian-associated ancestry cluster in a later analysis.

CDR1 is SGHDT, CDR2 YYEEEE, per germline. This CDR3 has 16 residues. Nominally healthy donors provided the samples, though records likely missed some immune exposures. The PCR made use of 60 Vbeta and 13 Jbeta primers. Measured with immunoSEQ multiplex PCR; TCRdb has only the in-frame clones, and not every one. The table shows some 130,000 clones, with roughly 82% occurring only once. A remark on this clone: Its cognate antigen is unknown. Compared with germline, one end of the junction differs, possibly owing to a read error.

This clonotype originated in a male donor in good health and CMV-seropositive. The V and J genes are TRBV5-6 and TRBJ2-4; 9 positions match TRBD2. Material for sequencing was PBMCs. CDR3 DNA: TGTGCCAGCAGCTCATTAGCGGGAGAAAGGAAAAACAGTCAGTACTTC. Protein product: CASSSLAGERKNSQYF. Based on the CDR3 plus reference TRBV5-6 and TRBJ2-4, the full variable domain is DAGVTQSPTHLIKTRGQQVTLRCSPKSGHDTVSWYQQALGQGPQFIFQYYEEEERQRGNFPDRFSGHQFPNYSSELNVNALLLGDSALYLCASSSLAGERKNSQYFGAGTRLSVL.